A selection of T cell receptor beta chains follows, all from one sample in a study of T-cell memory formation after mild COVID-19. TCRdb reprocessed the 5' RACE reads via MiXCR and lists one record per CDR3 protein. Among approximately 500,000 distinct CDR3 sequences listed, roughly 25% were seen once. The material sequenced was PBMCs or a T cell subset sorted from them (not recorded which). The receptors originated from an adult woman who had mild COVID-19 (a few samples of this study predate the infection). Cell type and time point are not known. The CDR3 runs from the conserved cysteine through the conserved F or W. The order of the fields is V gene, clone size, D gene, J gene, CDR3 protein, CDR3 DNA. The D gene is left open where the match is weak. The size field is filled for only some rows; it gives once, few, many or a size class.

TRBV7-3,.,.,TRBJ1-1,CASSLRGDTNTEAFF,TGTGCCAGCAGCTTAAGAGGGGATACTAACACTGAAGCTTTCTTT
TRBV6-2/TRBV6-3,many,TRBD1,TRBJ2-7,CASRTGTGSYEQYF,TGTGCCAGCAGGACCGGGACAGGCTCCTACGAGCAGTACTTC
TRBV6-1,.,TRBD2,TRBJ2-5,CASSEGGRGGGLETQYF,TGTGCCAGCAGTGAAGGTGGTCGGGGGGGCGGTCTGGAGACCCAGTACTTC
TRBV7-9,few,.,TRBJ1-1,CASSWDNPNTEAFF,TGTGCCAGCAGCTGGGACAATCCGAACACTGAAGCTTTCTTT
TRBV29-1,.,.,TRBJ1-4,CGATNEKLFF,TGTGGAGCAACTAATGAAAAACTGTTTTTT
TRBV24-1,.,TRBD2,TRBJ2-1,CATSQLAGGVNEQFF,TGTGCCACCAGTCAACTAGCGGGAGGGGTTAATGAGCAGTTCTTC
TRBV6-9,.,TRBD2,TRBJ2-7,CATRTGLAGFLYF,TGTGCCACCAGGACGGGACTAGCGGGATTCTTGTACTTC
TRBV30,.,.,TRBJ1-1,CAWSAPQEGQMNTEAFF,TGTGCCTGGAGTGCGCCTCAAGAGGGTCAAATGAACACTGAAGCTTTCTTT
TRBV12-3/TRBV12-4,.,.,TRBJ1-1,CASSLSEAFF,TGTGCCAGCAGCCTCAGTGAAGCTTTCTTT
TRBV6-2/TRBV6-3,.,.,TRBJ2-5,CASSYRETQYF,TGTGCCAGCAGTTACAGAGAGACCCAGTACTTC
TRBV7-9,.,TRBD1,TRBJ2-1,CASSLAGQQGSNSYNEQFF,TGTGCCAGCAGCTTAGCGGGGCAACAGGGGTCCAATTCCTACAATGAGCAGTTCTTC
TRBV7-9,.,.,TRBJ1-1,CASSLVFVGPEAEAFF,TGTGCCAGCAGCTTAGTATTCGTGGGCCCTGAGGCTGAAGCTTTCTTT
TRBV20-1,few,.,TRBJ2-7,CSVGGGTHEQYF,TGCAGTGTGGGGGGTGGCACGCACGAGCAGTACTTC
TRBV19,few,TRBD2,TRBJ2-1,CASSVTSGRNNEQFF,TGTGCCAGTAGTGTAACTAGCGGGAGAAACAATGAGCAGTTCTTC
TRBV20-1,few,.,TRBJ2-4,CSAPWTGVGAKNIQYF,TGCAGTGCTCCTTGGACGGGGGTAGGGGCCAAAAACATTCAGTACTTC
TRBV18,once,TRBD1,TRBJ2-1,CASSPGTEGEQFF,TGTGCCAGCTCACCAGGGACAGAAGGTGAGCAGTTCTTC
TRBV7-2,.,.,TRBJ2-7,CASSLVLYEQYF,TGTGCCAGCAGCTTAGTACTCTACGAGCAGTACTTC
TRBV18,few,.,TRBJ2-7,CASSPGDVLDYEQYF,TGTGCCAGCTCCCCGGGGGACGTCTTGGACTACGAGCAGTACTTC
TRBV5-1,few,.,TRBJ2-1,CASSLDRTSYNEQFF,TGCGCCAGCAGCTTGGACCGGACCTCCTACAATGAGCAGTTCTTC
TRBV12-3/TRBV12-4,few,TRBD1,TRBJ2-1,CASSQMTGRNEQFF,TGTGCCAGCAGTCAAATGACAGGGCGAAATGAGCAGTTCTTC
TRBV7-8,.,.,TRBJ2-7,CASSSGRQGHSYEQYF,TGTGCCAGCAGCTCAGGCCGGCAGGGGCACTCCTACGAGCAGTACTTC
TRBV2,few,TRBD2,TRBJ2-2,CASLTSGNTGELFF,TGTGCCAGTCTGACTAGCGGTAACACCGGGGAGCTGTTTTTT
TRBV5-1,few,.,TRBJ2-5,CASSETAIQETQYF,TGCGCCAGCAGCGAGACGGCAATCCAAGAGACCCAGTACTTC
TRBV12-3/TRBV12-4,.,.,TRBJ2-1,CASSLNGNKQFF,TGTGCCAGCAGTCTTAACGGGAATAAACAGTTCTTC
TRBV9,.,TRBD1,TRBJ2-7,CASSAPGTGTYEQYF,TGTGCCAGCAGCGCACCCGGGACAGGGACCTACGAGCAGTACTTC
TRBV6-2/TRBV6-3,.,.,TRBJ1-1,CASRSSGVAYTEAFF,TGTGCCAGCAGATCATCAGGGGTTGCCTACACTGAAGCTTTCTTT
TRBV7-8,few,.,TRBJ2-7,CASIKAGQIYEQYF,TGTGCCAGCATCAAAGCGGGACAGATCTACGAGCAGTACTTC
TRBV24-1,few,.,TRBJ2-1,CATSDRTLYNEQFF,TGTGCCACCAGTGACAGGACACTGTACAATGAGCAGTTCTTC
TRBV20-1,few,.,TRBJ1-2,CSARGGSERNYGYTF,TGCAGTGCTAGAGGGGGGTCCGAGAGAAACTATGGCTACACCTTC
TRBV4-2,.,.,TRBJ2-3,CASSQDRTPADTQYF,TGTGCCAGCAGCCAAGATAGAACGCCCGCAGATACGCAGTATTTT
TRBV12-3/TRBV12-4,.,.,TRBJ1-5,CASSPAVNQPQHF,TGTGCCAGCAGTCCTGCGGTGAATCAGCCCCAGCATTTT
TRBV19,.,TRBD2,TRBJ2-1,CASMKTSGSHNEQFF,TGTGCCAGTATGAAGACTAGCGGGAGTCATAATGAGCAGTTCTTC
TRBV7-2,.,.,TRBJ2-7,CASSPDGPSYEQYF,TGTGCCAGCAGCCCAGATGGGCCATCCTACGAGCAGTACTTC
TRBV7-2,few,.,TRBJ2-7,CASSRGWGEQYF,TGTGCCAGCAGCCGGGGGTGGGGCGAGCAGTACTTC
TRBV9,few,.,TRBJ1-2,CASSVGQEARYGYTF,TGTGCCAGCAGCGTAGGACAGGAGGCTCGCTATGGCTACACCTTC
TRBV20-1,few,.,TRBJ2-7,CSASGEPSEQYF,TGCAGTGCTAGCGGGGAACCCTCCGAGCAGTACTTC
TRBV5-4,.,TRBD1,TRBJ1-1,CASSFPGQGVIINTEAFF,TGTGCCAGCAGCTTCCCGGGACAGGGAGTTATTATCAACACTGAAGCTTTCTTT
TRBV20-1,many,TRBD2,TRBJ2-1,CSAPRTSGPNEQFF,TGCAGTGCCCCCCGGACTAGCGGTCCCAATGAGCAGTTCTTC
TRBV9,few,TRBD2,TRBJ2-5,CASSPRASGVETQYF,TGTGCCAGCAGCCCGAGGGCTAGCGGGGTAGAGACCCAGTACTTC
TRBV24-1,many,TRBD2,TRBJ2-5,CATSRQLTSGSETQYF,TGTGCCACCAGCCGACAACTTACTAGCGGGAGTGAGACCCAGTACTTC
TRBV6-2/TRBV6-3,few,.,TRBJ2-3,CASSRSETSSIRRLDTQYF,TGTGCCAGCAGTCGATCCGAGACTAGTAGTATCCGAAGACTTGATACGCAGTATTTT
TRBV27,.,.,TRBJ2-1,CASRTARGAYNEQFF,TGTGCCAGCAGAACAGCAAGGGGGGCCTACAATGAGCAGTTCTTC
TRBV7-2,.,TRBD1,TRBJ1-4,CASSLTGIGTALSWGEKLFF,TGTGCCAGCAGCTTGACGGGGATCGGGACAGCCCTGAGCTGGGGTGAAAAACTGTTTTTT
TRBV7-9,.,.,TRBJ2-7,CASRIGVGEQYF,TGTGCCAGCAGAATTGGGGTTGGCGAGCAGTACTTC
TRBV9,few,TRBD2,TRBJ2-5,CASSVASGSAETQYF,TGTGCCAGCAGCGTTGCAAGCGGGAGTGCGGAGACCCAGTACTTC
TRBV20-1,.,TRBD1,TRBJ1-5,CSAMGQAKNQPQHF,TGCAGTGCTATGGGACAGGCTAAAAATCAGCCCCAGCATTTT
TRBV6-2/TRBV6-3,.,.,TRBJ1-1,CASSRRGAEAFF,TGTGCCAGCAGTAGGAGGGGCGCTGAAGCTTTCTTT
TRBV10-3,few,TRBD1,TRBJ1-6,CAIKRQGNSPLHF,TGTGCCATCAAGAGACAGGGAAATTCACCCCTCCACTTT